What follows describes a single TCR beta chain. V lost 4 bases and J lost 0, with 14 bases in between. Germline loops: CDR1 SGHKS, CDR2 YYEKEE (reference sequence). The CDR3 sequence is 15 residues long. This sample was included in a study of blood T cell repertoires in COVID-19. Study overall: The United States, Italy and Spain were the sources of the acute and convalescent COVID-19 samples. PBMCs, B-cell-depleted T cells, or T cells provided the cDNA or gDNA that made up the material.

Assay used: immunoSEQ multiplex PCR; TCRdb lists only in-frame clones, some missing. The data contain more than 55,000 clones, around 74% of them seen just once; the ten biggest clones take up around 6%. This TCR was recovered from a woman aged 45-59 years with active or convalescent COVID-19. J is TRBJ2-7 and V is TRBV5-5; TRBD2 is a possible D gene (6 bases). The material sequenced was peripheral blood. CDR3: CASSARGGASYEQYF. The DNA for the CDR3 is TGTGCCAGCAGCGCTCGGGGAGGAGCCTCCTACGAGCAGTACTTC.